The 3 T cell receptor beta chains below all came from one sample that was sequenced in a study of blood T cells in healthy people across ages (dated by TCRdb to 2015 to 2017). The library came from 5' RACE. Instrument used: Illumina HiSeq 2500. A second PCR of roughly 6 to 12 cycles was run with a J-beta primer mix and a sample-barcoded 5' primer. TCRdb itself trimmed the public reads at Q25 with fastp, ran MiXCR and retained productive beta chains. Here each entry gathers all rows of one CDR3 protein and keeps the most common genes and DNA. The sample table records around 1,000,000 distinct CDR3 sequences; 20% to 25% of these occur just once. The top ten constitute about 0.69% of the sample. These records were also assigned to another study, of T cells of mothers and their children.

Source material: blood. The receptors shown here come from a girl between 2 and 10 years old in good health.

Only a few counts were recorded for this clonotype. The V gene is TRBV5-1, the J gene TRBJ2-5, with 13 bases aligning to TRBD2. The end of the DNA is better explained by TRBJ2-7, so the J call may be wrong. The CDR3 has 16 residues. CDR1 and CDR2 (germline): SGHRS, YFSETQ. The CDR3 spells CASSMITGTSGDEQYF. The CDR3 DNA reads TGCGCCAGCAGCATGATAACCGGGACTAGCGGGGACGAGCAGTACTTC.

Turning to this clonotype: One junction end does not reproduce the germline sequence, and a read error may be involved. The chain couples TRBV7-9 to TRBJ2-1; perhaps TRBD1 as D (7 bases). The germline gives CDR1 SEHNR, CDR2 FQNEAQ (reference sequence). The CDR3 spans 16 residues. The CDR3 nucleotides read TGTGCCAGCAGCATTTTGGGGGGACAGCCCTCCTACGAGCGGTACTTC. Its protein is CASSILGGQPSYERYF.

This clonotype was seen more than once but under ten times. The CDR3 DNA is TGTGCCAGCAGTTACTCAGGGCGAGGGTGGACTGAAGCTTTCTTT. It translates to CASSYSGRGWTEAFF. The chain uses TRBV6-5 and TRBJ1-1; unclear D gene. V lost 0 bases and J lost 5, with 13 bases in between. This CDR3 has 15 residues. Germline-derived CDR1 and CDR2 are MNHEY and SVGAGI.